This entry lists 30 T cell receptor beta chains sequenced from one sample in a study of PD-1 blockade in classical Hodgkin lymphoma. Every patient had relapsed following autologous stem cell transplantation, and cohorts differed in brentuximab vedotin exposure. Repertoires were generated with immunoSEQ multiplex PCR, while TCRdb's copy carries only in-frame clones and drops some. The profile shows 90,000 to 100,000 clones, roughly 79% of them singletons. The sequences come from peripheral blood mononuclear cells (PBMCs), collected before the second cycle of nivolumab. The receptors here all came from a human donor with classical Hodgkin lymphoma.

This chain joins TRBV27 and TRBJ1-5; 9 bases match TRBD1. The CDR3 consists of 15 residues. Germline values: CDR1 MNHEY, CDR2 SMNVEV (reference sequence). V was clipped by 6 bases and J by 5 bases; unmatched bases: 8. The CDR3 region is CASRVGQGRYQPQHF. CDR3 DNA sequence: TGTGCCAGCAGGGTGGGACAGGGTAGATATCAGCCCCAGCATTTT.

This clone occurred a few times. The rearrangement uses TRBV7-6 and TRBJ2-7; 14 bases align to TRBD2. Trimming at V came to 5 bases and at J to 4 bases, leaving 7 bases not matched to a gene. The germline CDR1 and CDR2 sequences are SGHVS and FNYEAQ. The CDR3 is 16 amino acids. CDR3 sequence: CASSPGLAGGGYEQYF. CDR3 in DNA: TGTGCCAGCAGCCCAGGACTAGCGGGAGGTGGTTACGAGCAGTACTTC.

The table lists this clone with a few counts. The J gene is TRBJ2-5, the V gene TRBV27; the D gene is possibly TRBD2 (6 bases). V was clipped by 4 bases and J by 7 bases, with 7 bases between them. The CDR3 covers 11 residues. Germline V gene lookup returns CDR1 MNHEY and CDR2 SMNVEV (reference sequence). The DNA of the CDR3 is TGTGCCAGCAGTTCCGGGGGGACCCAGTACTTC. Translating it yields CASSSGGTQYF.

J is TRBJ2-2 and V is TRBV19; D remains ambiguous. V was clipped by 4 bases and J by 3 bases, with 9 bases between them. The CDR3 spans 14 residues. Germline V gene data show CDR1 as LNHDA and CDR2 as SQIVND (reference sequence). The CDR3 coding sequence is TGTGCCAGTAGTACGCGGCATGACACCGGGGAGCTGTTTTTT. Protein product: CASSTRHDTGELFF.

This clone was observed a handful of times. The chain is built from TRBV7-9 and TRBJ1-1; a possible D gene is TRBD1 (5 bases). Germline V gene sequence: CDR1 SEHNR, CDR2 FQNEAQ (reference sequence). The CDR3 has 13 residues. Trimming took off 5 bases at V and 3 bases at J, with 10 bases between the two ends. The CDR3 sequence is CASSLGGDTEAFF. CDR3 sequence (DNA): TGTGCCAGCAGCCTCGGGGGGGACACTGAAGCTTTCTTT.

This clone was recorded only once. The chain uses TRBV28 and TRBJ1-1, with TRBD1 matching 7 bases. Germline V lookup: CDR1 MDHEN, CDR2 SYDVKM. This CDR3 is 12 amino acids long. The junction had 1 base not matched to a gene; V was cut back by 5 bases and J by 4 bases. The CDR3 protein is CASSPGGTEAFF. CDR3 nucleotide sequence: TGTGCCAGCAGTCCAGGGGGCACTGAAGCTTTCTTT.

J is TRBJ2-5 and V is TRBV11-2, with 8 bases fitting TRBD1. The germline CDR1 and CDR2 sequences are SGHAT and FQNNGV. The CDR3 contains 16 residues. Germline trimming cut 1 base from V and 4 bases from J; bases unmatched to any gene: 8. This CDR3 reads CASSLVSGGGLETQYF. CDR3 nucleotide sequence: TGTGCCAGCAGCTTAGTATCAGGGGGCGGTTTAGAGACCCAGTACTTC.

The CDR3 loop reads CASSLSGLRDEQFF. DNA for the CDR3: TGCGCCAGCAGCCTCAGCGGCCTCCGTGATGAGCAGTTCTTC. V and J are TRBV5-1 and TRBJ2-1; possible D gene TRBD2, 5 bases. The V gene lost 4 bases and the J gene lost 8 bases, with 16 bases spanning the gap. The CDR3 is 14 residues long. CDR1 and CDR2 from the germline V gene are SGHRS and YFSETQ.

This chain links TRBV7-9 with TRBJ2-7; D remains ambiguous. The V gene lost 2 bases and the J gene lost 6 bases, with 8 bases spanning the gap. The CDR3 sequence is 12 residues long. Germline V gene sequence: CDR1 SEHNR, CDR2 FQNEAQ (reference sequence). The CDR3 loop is CASSLSGPEQYF. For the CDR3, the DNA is TGTGCCAGCAGCTTATCTGGGCCCGAGCAGTACTTC.

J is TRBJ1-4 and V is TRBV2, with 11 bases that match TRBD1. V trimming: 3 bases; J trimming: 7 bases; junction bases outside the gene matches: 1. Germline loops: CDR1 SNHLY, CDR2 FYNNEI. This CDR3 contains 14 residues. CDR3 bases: TGTGCCAGCAGTGAGGGACAGGGGGGTGAAAAACTGTTTTTT. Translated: CASSEGQGGEKLFF.

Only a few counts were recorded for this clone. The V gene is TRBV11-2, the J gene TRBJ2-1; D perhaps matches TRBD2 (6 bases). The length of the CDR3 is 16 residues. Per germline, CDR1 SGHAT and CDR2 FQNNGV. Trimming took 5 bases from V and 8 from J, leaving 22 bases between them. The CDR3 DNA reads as TGTGCCAGCAGCCCTAGGAACAGCGGGTGGGGGGATGAGCAGTTCTTC. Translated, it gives CASSPRNSGWGDEQFF.

As DNA, the CDR3 is TGTGCCAGCAGTGTAACAGGGTTTCAAAAACTGTTTTTT. This sequence encodes CASSVTGFQKLFF. The V gene is TRBV28, the J gene TRBJ1-4; D perhaps matches TRBD1 (6 bases). Germline-derived CDR1 and CDR2 are MDHEN and SYDVKM. The CDR3 has 13 amino acids. V was cut by 5 bases and J by 9 bases, with 13 bases left in between.

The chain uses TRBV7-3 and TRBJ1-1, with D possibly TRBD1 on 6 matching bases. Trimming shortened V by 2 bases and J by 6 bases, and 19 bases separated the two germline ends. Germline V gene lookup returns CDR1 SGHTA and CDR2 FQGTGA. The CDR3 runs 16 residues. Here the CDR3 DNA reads TGTGCCAGCAGCTTATCGGCAGGCAGGGGATACTCTGAAGCTTTCTTT. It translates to CASSLSAGRGYSEAFF. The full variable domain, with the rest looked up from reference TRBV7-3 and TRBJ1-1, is GAGVSQTPSNKVTEKGKYVELRCDPISGHTALYWYRQSLGQGPEFLIYFQGTGAADDSGLPNDRFFAVRPEGSVSTLKIQRTERGDSAVYLCASSLSAGRGYSEAFFGQGTRLTVV.

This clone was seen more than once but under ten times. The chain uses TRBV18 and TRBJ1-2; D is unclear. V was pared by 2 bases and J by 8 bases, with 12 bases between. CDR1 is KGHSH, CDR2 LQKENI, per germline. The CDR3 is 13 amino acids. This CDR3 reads CASSPGLAIGYTF. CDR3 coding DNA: TGTGCCAGCTCACCAGGTCTCGCTATAGGCTACACCTTC. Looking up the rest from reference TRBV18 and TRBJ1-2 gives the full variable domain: NAGVMQNPRHLVRRRGQEARLRCSPMKGHSHVYWYRQLPEEGLKFMVYLQKENIIDESGMPKERFSAEFPKEGPSILRIQQVVRGDSAAYFCASSPGLAIGYTFGSGTRLTVV.

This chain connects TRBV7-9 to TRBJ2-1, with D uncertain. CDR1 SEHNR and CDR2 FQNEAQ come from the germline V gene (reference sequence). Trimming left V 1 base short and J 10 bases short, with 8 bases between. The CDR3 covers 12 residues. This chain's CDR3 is CASSLVLGEQFF. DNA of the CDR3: TGTGCCAGCAGCTTAGTCCTGGGAGAGCAGTTCTTC.

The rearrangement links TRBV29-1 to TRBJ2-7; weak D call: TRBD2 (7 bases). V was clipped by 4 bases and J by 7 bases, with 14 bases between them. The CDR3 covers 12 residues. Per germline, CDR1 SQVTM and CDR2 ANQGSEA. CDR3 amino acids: CSVVKGGLEQYF. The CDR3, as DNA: TGCAGCGTTGTTAAGGGGGGGCTAGAGCAGTACTTC.

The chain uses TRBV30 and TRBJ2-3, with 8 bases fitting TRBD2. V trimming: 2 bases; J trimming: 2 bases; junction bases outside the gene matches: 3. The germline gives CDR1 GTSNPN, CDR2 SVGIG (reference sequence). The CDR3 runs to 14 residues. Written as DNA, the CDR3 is TGTGCCTGGAGTAACGGGAGGGACACAGATACGCAGTATTTT. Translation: CAWSNGRDTDTQYF.

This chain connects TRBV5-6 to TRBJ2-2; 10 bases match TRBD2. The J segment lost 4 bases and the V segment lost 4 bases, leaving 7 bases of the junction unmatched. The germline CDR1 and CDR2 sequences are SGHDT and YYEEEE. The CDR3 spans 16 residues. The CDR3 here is CASSPVRLAGTGELFF. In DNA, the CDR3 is TGTGCCAGCAGCCCAGTCAGACTAGCGGGCACCGGGGAGCTGTTTTTT.

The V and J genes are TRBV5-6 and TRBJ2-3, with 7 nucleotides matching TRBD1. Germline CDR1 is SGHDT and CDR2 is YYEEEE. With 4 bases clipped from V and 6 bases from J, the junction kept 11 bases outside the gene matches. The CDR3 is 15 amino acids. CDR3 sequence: CASSATGELPDTQYF. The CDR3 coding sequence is TGTGCCAGCAGCGCCACAGGGGAACTACCCGATACGCAGTATTTT.

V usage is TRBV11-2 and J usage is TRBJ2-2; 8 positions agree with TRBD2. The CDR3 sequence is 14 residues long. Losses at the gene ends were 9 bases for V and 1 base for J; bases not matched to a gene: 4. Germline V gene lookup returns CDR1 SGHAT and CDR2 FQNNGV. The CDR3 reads CASTLAENTGELFF. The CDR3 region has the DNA TGTGCCAGTACACTAGCGGAGAACACCGGGGAGCTGTTTTTT.

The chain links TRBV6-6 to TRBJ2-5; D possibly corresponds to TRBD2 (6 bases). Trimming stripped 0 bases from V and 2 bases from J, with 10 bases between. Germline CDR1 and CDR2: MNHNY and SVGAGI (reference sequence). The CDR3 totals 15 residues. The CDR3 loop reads CASSYSGTRQETQYF. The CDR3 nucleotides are TGTGCCAGCAGTTACTCCGGGACTCGACAAGAGACCCAGTACTTC.

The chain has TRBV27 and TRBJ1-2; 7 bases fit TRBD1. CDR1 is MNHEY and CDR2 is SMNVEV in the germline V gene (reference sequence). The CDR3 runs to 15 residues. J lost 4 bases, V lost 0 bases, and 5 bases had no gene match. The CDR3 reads CASSLSGTAIYGYTF. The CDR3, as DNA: TGTGCCAGCAGTTTATCAGGGACAGCTATCTATGGCTACACCTTC.

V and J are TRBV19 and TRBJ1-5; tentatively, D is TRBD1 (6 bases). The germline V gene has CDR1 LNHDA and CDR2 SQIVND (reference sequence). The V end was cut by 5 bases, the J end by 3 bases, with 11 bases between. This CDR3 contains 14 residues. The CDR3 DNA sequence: TGTGCCAGTAGTCCGGGGACACTCAATCAGCCCCAGCATTTT. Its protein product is CASSPGTLNQPQHF.

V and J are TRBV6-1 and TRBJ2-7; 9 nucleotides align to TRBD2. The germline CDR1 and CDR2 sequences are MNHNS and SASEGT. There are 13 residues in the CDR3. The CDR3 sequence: CASSGSWDYEQYF. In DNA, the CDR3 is TGTGCTAGTAGCGGGAGTTGGGACTACGAGCAGTACTTC.

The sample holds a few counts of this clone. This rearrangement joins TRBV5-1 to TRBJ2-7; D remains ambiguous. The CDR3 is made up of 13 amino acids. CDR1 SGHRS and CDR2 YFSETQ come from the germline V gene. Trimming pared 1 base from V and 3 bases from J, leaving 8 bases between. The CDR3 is CASSLFASYEQYF. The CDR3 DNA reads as TGCGCCAGCAGCTTGTTTGCCAGCTACGAGCAGTACTTC.

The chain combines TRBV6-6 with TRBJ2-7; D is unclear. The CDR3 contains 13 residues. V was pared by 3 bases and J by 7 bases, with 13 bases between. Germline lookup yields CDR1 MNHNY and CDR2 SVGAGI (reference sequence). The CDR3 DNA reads TGTGCCAGCAGTTATCCCTCCCCCGGGGAGCAGTACTTC. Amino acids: CASSYPSPGEQYF.

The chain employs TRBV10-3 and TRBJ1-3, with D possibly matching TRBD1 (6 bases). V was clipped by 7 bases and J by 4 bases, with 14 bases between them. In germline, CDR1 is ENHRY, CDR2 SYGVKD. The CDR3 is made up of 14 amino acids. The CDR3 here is CAITPTGLGNTIYF. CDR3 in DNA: TGTGCCATCACTCCCACAGGGCTAGGAAACACCATATATTTT.

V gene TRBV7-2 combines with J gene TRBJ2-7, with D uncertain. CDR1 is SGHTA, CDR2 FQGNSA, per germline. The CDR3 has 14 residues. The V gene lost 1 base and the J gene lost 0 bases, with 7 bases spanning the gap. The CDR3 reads CASSLGLLSYEQYF. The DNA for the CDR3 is TGTGCCAGCAGCTTAGGGCTCCTCTCCTACGAGCAGTACTTC.

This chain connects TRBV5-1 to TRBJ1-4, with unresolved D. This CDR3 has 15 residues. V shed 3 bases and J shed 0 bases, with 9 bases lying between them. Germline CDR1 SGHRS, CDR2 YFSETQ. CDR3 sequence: CASSSTASTNEKLFF. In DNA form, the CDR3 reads TGCGCCAGCAGCTCCACGGCTTCAACTAATGAAAAACTGTTTTTT.

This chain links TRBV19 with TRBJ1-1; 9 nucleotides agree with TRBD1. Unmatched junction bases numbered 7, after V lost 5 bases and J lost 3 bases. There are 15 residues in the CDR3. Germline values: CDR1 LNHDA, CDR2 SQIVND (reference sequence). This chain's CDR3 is CASSLGTGLYTEAFF. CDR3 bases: TGTGCCAGTAGTCTTGGGACAGGGCTTTACACTGAAGCTTTCTTT.